A single sample gave rise to the 9 T cell receptor beta chains below, sequenced in a study of CXCR3-negative and CXCR3-positive naive CD8 T cells. Whole-study findings and limits: More hydrophobic TRB CDR3s were found in CXCR3-positive naive cells than in CXCR3-negative naive cells.

The libraries of TRB cDNA were constructed through 5' RACE using UMI labels. For each CDR3 protein, TCRdb gives one entry from its re-call of the 5' RACE reads, without DNA. Across around 160,000 distinct CDR3 sequences, the top ten clones capture 0.25% to 0.35% of the sample. Antigen specificity for these receptors is unknown. The specimen was naive CXCR3+ CD8+ T cells from blood. This sample's subset: CD45RO-CCR7+CD27+CD95- naive CD8+ T cells expressing CXCR3 (TNR3+). Receptors originate from a human donor in good health. Some clones in this sample may be carry-over from other donors' samples.

V usage is TRBV6-2 or TRBV6-3 and J usage is TRBJ2-7; TCRdb picks TRBD2, but there is no DNA to check that call. This CDR3 is built from 18 residues. Germline V gives CDR1 MNHEY, CDR2 SVGEGT. The CDR3 is CASSYSNPGLAETYEQYF.

V and J are TRBV7-9 and TRBJ2-5. The germline V gene encodes CDR1 SEHNR and CDR2 FQNEAQ (reference sequence). The CDR3 contains 12 residues. The CDR3 is CASSRIRETQYF.

The chain links TRBV19 to TRBJ1-1. Germline CDR1 LNHDA, CDR2 SQIVND (reference sequence). The CDR3 consists of 14 residues. This CDR3 reads CASSNVGIVSEAFF.

The V gene is TRBV27, the J gene TRBJ2-7; TCRdb lists TRBD2, though no DNA is available to test this call. The CDR3 contains 13 residues. Germline CDR1 reads MNHEY; CDR2 reads SMNVEV (reference sequence). CDR3 residues: CTSRLDSSYEQYF.

The chain has TRBV7-3 and TRBJ2-3; as DNA is missing, the TRBD1 call by TCRdb cannot be tested. This CDR3 has 14 residues. Per germline, CDR1 SGHTA and CDR2 FQGTGA. The CDR3 sequence: CASSTIGTGDTQYF.

This chain uses TRBV5-1 with TRBJ2-7; TCRdb selects TRBD1, and the lack of DNA leaves this call unchecked. The germline V gene has CDR1 SGHRS and CDR2 YFSETQ. The CDR3 totals 14 residues. The chain's CDR3 is CASSLETGSYEQYF.

The CDR3 reads CASTSGTGPYEQYF. This sequence joins TRBV12-3 or TRBV12-4 and TRBJ2-7; TCRdb designates TRBD1, a call that cannot be tested without DNA. The CDR3 is 14 residues long.

CDR3 loop: CASSLILLQGAVYQETQYF. This chain uses TRBV28 with TRBJ2-5; the TCRdb D gene call, TRBD1, has no DNA to confirm it. Germline V CDR1 and CDR2: MDHEN, SYDVKM. CDR3 length: 19 amino acids.

V and J are TRBV20-1 and TRBJ2-7. Germline CDR1 is DFQATT and CDR2 is SNEGSKA (reference sequence). This CDR3 is 15 amino acids long. The CDR3 here is CSARVKAGVTYEQYF.